This TCR beta chain stems from a study of blood T cell repertoires in COVID-19. Study-level background: Researchers got acute and convalescent COVID-19 samples from the United States, Italy and Spain. Sources were T cells, B-cell-depleted T cells, or PBMCs; the material itself was cDNA or gDNA.

The V gene end was trimmed by 4 bases and the J gene end by 7 bases; junction bases not matched to a gene: 5. This CDR3 spans 14 amino acids. The germline CDR1 and CDR2 sequences are SGHDT and YYEEEE. Sequencing was performed with immunoSEQ multiplex PCR; in TCRdb, only in-frame clones are kept and a portion is missing. The top ten hold over 5% of the sample, which has approximately 140,000 clones, about 80% seen once. This clonotype was sampled from a human donor in a cohort sampled during active COVID-19. The sample taken for sequencing was peripheral blood. The chain carries TRBV5-6 and TRBJ2-1, with TRBD1 matching 10 bases. In DNA, the CDR3 is TGTGCCAGCAGCCCCAGGACAGGGGGGAATGAGCAGTTCTTC. It is translated as CASSPRTGGNEQFF.